The rows below give T cell receptor beta chains drawn from one sample of a study of spatial heterogeneity in lung cancer. TCRdb analysed the 5' RACE reads with MiXCR anew, one entry per CDR3 protein. The sample yields under 75,000 distinct CDR3 sequences, about 14% seen once. This specimen was PBMCs, taken at surgery. Receptors were obtained from a male donor with early-stage non-small cell lung cancer. Each CDR3 is given with its conserved first and last residue. A D gene is named only where the DNA matches it firmly. Clone size appears in some rows only: once, few, many, or a class for an expanded clone.

j_gene: TRBJ1-1
abundance: few
d_gene: TRBD1
v_gene: TRBV12-3/TRBV12-4
CDR3nt: TGTGCCAGCAGATCGACAGGGGAGGTCACTGAAGCTTTCTTT
CDR3aa: CASRSTGEVTEAFF

j_gene: TRBJ2-1
abundance: few
d_gene: .
v_gene: TRBV7-2
CDR3nt: TGTGCCAGCAGCTTAGTGGTAGCGGAGTATGATGAGCAGTTCTTC
CDR3aa: CASSLVVAEYDEQFF

j_gene: TRBJ2-1
abundance: few
d_gene: .
v_gene: TRBV5-1
CDR3nt: TGCGCCAGCAGCTTCCTCGGGTCTTCCCATGAGCAGTTCTTC
CDR3aa: CASSFLGSSHEQFF

j_gene: TRBJ2-3
abundance: few
d_gene: TRBD1
v_gene: TRBV28
CDR3nt: TGTGCCAGCAGTTTTGTCAGGGGGAGCACAGATACGCAGTATTTT
CDR3aa: CASSFVRGSTDTQYF

j_gene: TRBJ2-7
abundance: .
d_gene: TRBD2
v_gene: TRBV24-1
CDR3nt: TGTGCCACCAGTGATTCAACTAGCGGGTTCTACGAGCAGTACTTC
CDR3aa: CATSDSTSGFYEQYF

j_gene: TRBJ2-1
abundance: .
d_gene: .
v_gene: TRBV20-1
CDR3nt: TGCAGTGCTAGTAAGGTGGTCCGCAATGAGCAGTTCTTC
CDR3aa: CSASKVVRNEQFF

j_gene: TRBJ2-1
abundance: many
d_gene: TRBD2
v_gene: TRBV27
CDR3nt: TGTGCCAGCGGACTAGCGGGAGGGTACAATGAGCAGTTCTTC
CDR3aa: CASGLAGGYNEQFF

j_gene: TRBJ2-5
abundance: .
d_gene: .
v_gene: TRBV9
CDR3nt: TGTGCCAGCAACCCCGTTCTGCTCGGAGAGACCCAGTACTTC
CDR3aa: CASNPVLLGETQYF

j_gene: TRBJ2-1
abundance: .
d_gene: TRBD2
v_gene: TRBV7-9
CDR3nt: TGTGTCAGCAGCCCCGGGACTAGCGGGATGGGTGAGCAGTTCTTC
CDR3aa: CVSSPGTSGMGEQFF

j_gene: TRBJ2-1
abundance: few
d_gene: TRBD1
v_gene: TRBV20-1
CDR3nt: TGCAGTGCTAGAGACCCCAGGGGGAATGAGCAGTTCTTC
CDR3aa: CSARDPRGNEQFF

j_gene: TRBJ2-7
abundance: .
d_gene: .
v_gene: TRBV3-1
CDR3nt: TGTGCCAGCAGACGTAGGGCTGAAGCAATGTACGAGCAGTACTTC
CDR3aa: CASRRRAEAMYEQYF

j_gene: TRBJ2-5
abundance: .
d_gene: TRBD1
v_gene: TRBV19
CDR3nt: TGTGCCAGTAGTAAGGGACAGGGGACCGGAGAGACCCAGTACTTC
CDR3aa: CASSKGQGTGETQYF

j_gene: TRBJ2-3
abundance: .
d_gene: TRBD1
v_gene: TRBV6-5
CDR3nt: TGTGCCAGCAGTTTTACAGGGGGAGGCCCAGATACGCAGTATTTT
CDR3aa: CASSFTGGGPDTQYF

j_gene: TRBJ2-4
abundance: .
d_gene: TRBD2
v_gene: TRBV20-1
CDR3nt: TGCAGTGTCCTGAGCGGGAGAGCCAAAAACATTCAGTACTTC
CDR3aa: CSVLSGRAKNIQYF

j_gene: TRBJ2-1
abundance: few
d_gene: TRBD2
v_gene: TRBV5-6
CDR3nt: TGTGCCAGCAGCAGGAGCGGGACTACCTACAATGAGCAGTTCTTC
CDR3aa: CASSRSGTTYNEQFF

j_gene: TRBJ2-7
abundance: many
d_gene: TRBD2
v_gene: TRBV29-1
CDR3nt: TGCAGCGTTGGTGCGGGAGTAAGCGAGCAGTACTTC
CDR3aa: CSVGAGVSEQYF